This entry is about one T cell receptor beta chain. Its antigen is unknown. Germline CDR1 reads LGHDT; CDR2 reads YNNKEL (reference sequence). V lost 6 bases and J lost 7; bases outside the gene matches: 6. The CDR3 length is 14 residues. Clinical symptoms, serum thyroxine and TRAb, thyroid ultrasound and orbital computed tomography together formed the diagnostic basis. This sample stems from a study of T cells in Graves' hyperthyroidism and ophthalmopathy. General study points: Ophthalmopathy was told apart from stable hyperthyroidism by a 13 V-J model.

RNA transcripts gave rise to amplified TCR beta CDR3 regions. First-round RT-PCR of the TCR CDR3 relied on the HTBI primer set. TCRdb re-called the multiplex PCR reads through MiXCR, storing one row per CDR3 protein. The sample carries about 250,000 distinct CDR3 sequences, 22% recorded once. The rearrangement uses TRBV3-1 and TRBJ2-1, with 10 bases matching TRBD1. The specimen sequenced was blood. The sequence came from a man in his thirties or forties with Graves' ophthalmopathy. The CDR3 region has the DNA TGTGCCAGCAGGACAGGGGGCGCGTCTAATGAGCAGTTCTTC. It codes for CASRTGGASNEQFF.